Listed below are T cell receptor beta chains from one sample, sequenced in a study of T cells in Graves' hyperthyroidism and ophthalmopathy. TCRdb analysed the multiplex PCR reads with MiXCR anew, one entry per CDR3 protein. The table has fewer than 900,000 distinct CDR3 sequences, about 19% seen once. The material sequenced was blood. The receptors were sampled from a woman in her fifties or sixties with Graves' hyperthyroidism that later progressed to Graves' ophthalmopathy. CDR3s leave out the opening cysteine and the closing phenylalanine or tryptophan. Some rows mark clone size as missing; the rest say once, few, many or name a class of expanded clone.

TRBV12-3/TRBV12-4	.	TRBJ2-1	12	ASSQPGHYNEQF
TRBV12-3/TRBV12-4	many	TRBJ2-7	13	ASSLASGYTYEQY
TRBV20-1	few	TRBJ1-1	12	SASIWGRDTEAF
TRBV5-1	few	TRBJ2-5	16	ASSLGNPGTGSTKTQY
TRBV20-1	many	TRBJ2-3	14	SARSGTSGGGDTQY
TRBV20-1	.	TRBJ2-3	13	SARVLALATDTQY
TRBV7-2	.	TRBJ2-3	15	ASSLEGLWTETDTQY
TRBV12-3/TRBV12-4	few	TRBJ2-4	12	ASSFDRAKNIQY
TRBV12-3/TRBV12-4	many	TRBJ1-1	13	ASSFLRDRGRKAF
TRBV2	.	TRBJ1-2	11	ASSAPGGGGYT
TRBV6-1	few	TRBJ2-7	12	ASSARDRGLEQY
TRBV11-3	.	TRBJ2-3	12	ASSLYRESDMQY
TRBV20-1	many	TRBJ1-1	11	SARRSLNTEAF
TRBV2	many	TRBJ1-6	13	ASNAETRRNSPLH
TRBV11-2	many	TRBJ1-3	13	ASRKRGQGRNTIY
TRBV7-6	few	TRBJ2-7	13	ASSLGQEALNEQY
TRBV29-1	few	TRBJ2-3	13	SVEPAGPSTDTQY
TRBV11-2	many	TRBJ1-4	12	ASSLERVNEKLF
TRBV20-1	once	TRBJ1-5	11	SASGTGDQPQH
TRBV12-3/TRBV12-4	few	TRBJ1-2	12	ASTDRVTNYGYT
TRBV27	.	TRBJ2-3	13	ASSLSAGGSNTQY
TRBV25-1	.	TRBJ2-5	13	ASSESSGNQETQY
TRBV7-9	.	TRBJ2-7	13	ASTSSRLESYEQY
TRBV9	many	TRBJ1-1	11	ASSGRQGREAF
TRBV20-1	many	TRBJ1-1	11	SARTRGGTEAF
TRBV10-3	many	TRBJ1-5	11	AISESENQPQH
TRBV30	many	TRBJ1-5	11	AWSVRWDQPQH
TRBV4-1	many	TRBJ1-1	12	ASSQDPGTVEAF
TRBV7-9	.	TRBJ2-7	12	ASSLVRGAHEQY
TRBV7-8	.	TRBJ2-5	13	ASSLSSGAGKTQY
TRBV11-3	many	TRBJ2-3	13	ASSRGQGSADTQY
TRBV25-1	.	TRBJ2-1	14	ASSEATGALGDEQF
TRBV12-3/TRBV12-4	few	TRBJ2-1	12	ASREGDGLGEQF
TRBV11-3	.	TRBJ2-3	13	ASSPRTGGRDTQY
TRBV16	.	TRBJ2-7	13	ASSQFGEPTYEQY
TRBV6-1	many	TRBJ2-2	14	ASIGPGTGNTGELF
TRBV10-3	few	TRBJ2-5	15	AISGYASGGHQETQY
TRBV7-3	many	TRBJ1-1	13	ASSPTRQGVGEAF
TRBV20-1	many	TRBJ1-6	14	SARGTTPATDSPLH
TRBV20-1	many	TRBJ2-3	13	SAKGWQGATDTQY
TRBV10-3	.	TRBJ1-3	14	AISGVSLRSGNTIY
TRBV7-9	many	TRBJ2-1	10	ASSLTVDEQF
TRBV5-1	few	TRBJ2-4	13	ASSLNRLAKNIQY
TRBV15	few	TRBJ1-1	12	ATSRVTGGASAF
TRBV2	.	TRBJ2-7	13	ASSGGGDRPYEQY
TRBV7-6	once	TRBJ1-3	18	ASSLVRVDLPNLSGNTIY
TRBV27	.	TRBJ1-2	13	ASSSRDRANYGYT
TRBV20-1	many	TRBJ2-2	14	SAPPPRGFGTGELF
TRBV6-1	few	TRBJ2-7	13	ASSERGGAVYEQY
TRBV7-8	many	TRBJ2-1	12	ASSLPTRYNEQF
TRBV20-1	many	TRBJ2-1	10	SAVGTANEQF
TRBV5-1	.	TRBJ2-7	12	ASSLGEPSYEQY
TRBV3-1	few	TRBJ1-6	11	ASSQAEETPLH
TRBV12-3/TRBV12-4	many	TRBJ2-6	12	ASSLRSGANVLT
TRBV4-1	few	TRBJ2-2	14	ASSLLLAGVTGELF
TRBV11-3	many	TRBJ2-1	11	ASSQGGSNEQF
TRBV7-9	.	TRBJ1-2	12	ASSLPGVDYGYT
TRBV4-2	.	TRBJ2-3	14	ASSQPTSGEADTQY
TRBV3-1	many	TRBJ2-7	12	ASSQDQGFYEQY
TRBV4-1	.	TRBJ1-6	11	ASSQETGRSLH